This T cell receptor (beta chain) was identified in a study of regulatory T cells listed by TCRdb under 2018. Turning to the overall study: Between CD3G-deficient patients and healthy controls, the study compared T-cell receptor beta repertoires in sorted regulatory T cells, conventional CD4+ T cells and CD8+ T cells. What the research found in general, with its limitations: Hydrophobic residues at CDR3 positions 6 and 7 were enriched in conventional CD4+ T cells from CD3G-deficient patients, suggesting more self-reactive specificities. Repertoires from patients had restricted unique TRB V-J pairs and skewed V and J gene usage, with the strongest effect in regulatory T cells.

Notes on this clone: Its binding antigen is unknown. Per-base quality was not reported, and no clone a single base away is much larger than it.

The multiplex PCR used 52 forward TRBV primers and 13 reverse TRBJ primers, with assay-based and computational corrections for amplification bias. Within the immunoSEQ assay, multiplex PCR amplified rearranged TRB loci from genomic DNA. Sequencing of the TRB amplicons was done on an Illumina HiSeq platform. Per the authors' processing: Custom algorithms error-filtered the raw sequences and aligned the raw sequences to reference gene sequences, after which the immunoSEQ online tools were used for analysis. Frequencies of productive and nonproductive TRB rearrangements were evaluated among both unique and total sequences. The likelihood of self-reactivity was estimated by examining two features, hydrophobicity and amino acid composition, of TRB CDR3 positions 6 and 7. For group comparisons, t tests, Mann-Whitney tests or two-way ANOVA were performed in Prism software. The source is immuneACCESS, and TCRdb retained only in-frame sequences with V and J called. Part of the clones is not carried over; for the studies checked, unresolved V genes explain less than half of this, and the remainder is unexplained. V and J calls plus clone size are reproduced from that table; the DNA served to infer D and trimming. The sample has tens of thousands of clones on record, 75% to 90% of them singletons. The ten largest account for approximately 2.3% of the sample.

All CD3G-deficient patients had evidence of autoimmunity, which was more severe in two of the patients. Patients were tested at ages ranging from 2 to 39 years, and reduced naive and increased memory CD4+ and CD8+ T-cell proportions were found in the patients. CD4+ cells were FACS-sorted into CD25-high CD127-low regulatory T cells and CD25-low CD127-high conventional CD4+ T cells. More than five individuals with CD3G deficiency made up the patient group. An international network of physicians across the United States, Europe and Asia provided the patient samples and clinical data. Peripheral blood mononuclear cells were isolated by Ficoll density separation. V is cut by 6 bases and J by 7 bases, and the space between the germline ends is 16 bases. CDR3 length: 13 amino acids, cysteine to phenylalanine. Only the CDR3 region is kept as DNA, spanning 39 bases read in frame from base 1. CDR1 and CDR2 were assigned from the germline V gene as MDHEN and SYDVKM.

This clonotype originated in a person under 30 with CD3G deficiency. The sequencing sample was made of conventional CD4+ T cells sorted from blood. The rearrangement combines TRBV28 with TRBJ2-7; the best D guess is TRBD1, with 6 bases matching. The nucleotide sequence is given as TGTGCCAGCAGCATCGGGACATTCCGAGAGCAGTACTTC. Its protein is CASSIGTFREQYF.